A single sample gave rise to the 9 T cell receptor beta chains below, sequenced in a study of technical replicates of blood from a few donors. TCRdb's copy holds only in-frame clones and misses some; the assay was immunoSEQ multiplex PCR. This table holds about 74,000 clones, 90% to 97% found once. Sequencing was performed on T cells isolated from PBMCs. These receptor sequences come from a human donor in good health.

V usage is TRBV19 and J usage is TRBJ2-3; 8 bases are shared with TRBD2. The CDR3 is made up of 14 amino acids. Per the germline V gene, CDR1 is LNHDA and CDR2 is SQIVND (reference sequence). J gave up 1 base and V 8 bases, and 5 bases lay outside the gene matches. CDR3 in DNA: TGTGCCAGTGTCTCGCGGGAGGGCACAGATACGCAGTATTTT. This gives the protein CASVSREGTDTQYF.

The rearrangement uses TRBV6-1 and TRBJ1-5; 9 positions agree with TRBD1. Looked up from germline, CDR1 is MNHNS and CDR2 is SASEGT. This CDR3 spans 13 amino acids. V was clipped by 3 bases and J by 14 bases; unmatched bases: 8. CDR3 DNA: TGTGCCAGCAGTGAGATACAGGGGGCCGTGAAGCATTTT. Translating it yields CASSEIQGAVKHF.

The rearrangement joins TRBV30 to TRBJ1-2; D is unresolved. This CDR3 contains 13 residues. CDR1 GTSNPN and CDR2 SVGIG come from the germline V gene (reference sequence). V was shortened by 3 bases and J by 7 bases, with 15 bases between the two germline ends. CDR3 nucleotides: TGTGCCTGGAGACCACGGACTCTACCTGGCTACACCTTC. This encodes CAWRPRTLPGYTF.

The chain employs TRBV6-5 and TRBJ1-5; D gene uncertain. Trimming removed 0 bases from V and 5 bases from J, with 5 bases in between. Per the germline V gene, CDR1 is MNHEY and CDR2 is SVGAGI. The CDR3 has 13 residues. CDR3 bases: TGTGCCAGCAGTTACTCGCTATATCAGCCCCAGCATTTT. It specifies CASSYSLYQPQHF.

J is TRBJ2-1 and V is TRBV9; D is possibly TRBD2 (6 bases). Germline V gene data show CDR1 as SGDLS and CDR2 as YYNGEE. V was pared by 3 bases and J by 4 bases, with 11 bases between. The CDR3 is 14 residues long. The CDR3 here is CASSEGLSYNEQFF. The CDR3 DNA is TGTGCCAGCAGCGAGGGACTCTCTTACAATGAGCAGTTCTTC.

This sequence joins TRBV4-1 and TRBJ2-7; 8 bases match TRBD2. The CDR3 consists of 15 residues. CDR1 and CDR2 from the germline V gene are MGHRA and YSYEKL. The V gene end was trimmed by 4 bases and the J gene end by 2 bases; junction bases not matched to a gene: 7. The CDR3 nucleotides are TGCGCCAGCAGCCCAGGCGGGCGGGAGGCCTACGAGCAGTACTTC. Translation: CASSPGGREAYEQYF.

This chain uses TRBV7-6 with TRBJ2-7, with D hard to call. CDR1 is SGHVS and CDR2 is FNYEAQ in the germline V gene. The V gene lost 1 base and the J gene lost 3 bases, with 10 bases spanning the gap. The CDR3 totals 14 residues. CDR3 nucleotides: TGTGCCAGCAGCTTAGGAGGCGTAGTCTACGAGCAGTACTTC. It yields the protein CASSLGGVVYEQYF.

This chain uses TRBV25-1 with TRBJ2-1, with 9 bases that match TRBD1. The CDR3 totals 13 residues. Trimming cost V 4 bases and J 9 bases; bases outside gene matches: 4. Germline V lookup: CDR1 MGHDK, CDR2 SYGVNS. This CDR3 reads CASSGTGDGEQFF. The CDR3 DNA is TGTGCCAGCAGTGGGACAGGGGACGGTGAGCAGTTCTTC.

V gene TRBV4-3 combines with J gene TRBJ2-1; 8 bases agree with TRBD2. The J segment lost 6 bases and the V segment lost 1 base, leaving 5 bases of the junction unmatched. Germline lookup yields CDR1 LGHNA and CDR2 YSLEER. CDR3 length: 15 residues. Written as DNA, the CDR3 is TGCGCCAGCAGCCAAGGAGTAGCGGGAATCAATGAGCAGTTCTTC. Translation gives CASSQGVAGINEQFF.